Shown below are 2 T cell receptor beta chains from a single sample sequenced in a study of blood T cells in healthy people across ages. A second PCR, run for about 6 to 11 cycles, used a sample-barcoded 5' primer plus a J-beta primer mix. Using its own MiXCR run on the 5' RACE reads, TCRdb lists one record per CDR3 protein. The table has around 1,500,000 distinct CDR3 sequences, 28% seen once. Sequencing was done on a sample of blood. These receptor sequences come from a woman aged 25 to 45 in good health.

The chain links TRBV6-5 to TRBJ2-1; TRBD2 matches 14 bases. This CDR3 has 15 residues. CDR1 is MNHEY and CDR2 is SVGAGI in the germline V gene. With 6 bases clipped from V and 7 bases from J, the junction kept 5 bases outside the gene matches. The CDR3 loop is CASSSGLAGENEQFF. CDR3 nucleotides: TGTGCCAGCAGCTCGGGACTAGCGGGGGAGAATGAGCAGTTCTTC.

The chain has TRBV15 and TRBJ1-3, with a tentative D call TRBD1 (6 bases). The CDR3 is 16 amino acids. V dropped 4 bases and J dropped 2 bases, with 15 bases sitting between them. The V gene's germline CDR1 is LNHNV and CDR2 YYDKDF (reference sequence). CDR3 region: CATSIPQGHAGNTIYF. CDR3 in DNA: TGTGCCACCAGCATTCCTCAGGGGCACGCTGGAAACACCATATATTTT.